The next 30 T cell receptor beta chains were all read from a single sample in a study of blood T cells in healthy people across ages. Alongside a J-beta primer mix, a sample-barcoded 5' primer served in a second PCR lasting about 7 to 11 cycles. TCRdb reprocessed the 5' RACE reads via MiXCR and lists one record per CDR3 protein. The sample carries 1.5 million to 2 million distinct CDR3 sequences, around 40% recorded once. The sequenced material came from blood. These receptors were collected from a human donor in good health.

The chain uses TRBV12-3 or TRBV12-4 and TRBJ1-1, with D unresolved. With 6 bases removed from V and 11 bases from J, the gap between germline ends came to 13 bases. The CDR3 covers 11 residues. The CDR3 here is CASSPKKEAFF. The CDR3 DNA reads TGTGCCAGCAGCCCAAAGAAGGAGGCTTTCTTT.

The rearrangement links TRBV7-3 to TRBJ2-1, with a weak D call TRBD2 (6 bases). CDR1 and CDR2 from the germline V gene are SGHTA and FQGTGA. Trimming stripped 6 bases from V and 10 bases from J, with 16 bases between. This CDR3 has 13 amino acids. The CDR3, as DNA: TGTGCCAGCAGTTTGGGCACCCGGGAGGAGCAGTTCTTC. Translating it yields CASSLGTREEQFF. Combining the CDR3 with reference TRBV7-3 and TRBJ2-1 gives the whole variable domain GAGVSQTPSNKVTEKGKYVELRCDPISGHTALYWYRQSLGQGPEFLIYFQGTGAADDSGLPNDRFFAVRPEGSVSTLKIQRTERGDSAVYLCASSLGTREEQFFGPGTRLTVL.

This clonotype was detected many times. The V call is TRBV6-5, the J call TRBJ2-5, with D uncertain. V was shortened by 2 bases and J by 2 bases, with 6 bases between the two germline ends. This CDR3 comprises 13 residues. The germline V gene has CDR1 MNHEY and CDR2 SVGAGI. CDR3 protein: CASSYTAQETQYF. The CDR3 DNA follows: TGTGCCAGCAGTTACACAGCACAAGAGACCCAGTACTTC.

The genes are TRBV7-9 and TRBJ2-7, with D tentatively TRBD1 (6 bases). Trimming left V 8 bases short and J 3 bases short, with 17 bases between. Germline-derived CDR1 and CDR2 are SEHNR and FQNEAQ (reference sequence). The CDR3 totals 14 residues. CDR3 DNA: TGTGCCAGCGGACGGACAGTAGGCTGCTACGAGCAGTACTTC. It specifies CASGRTVGCYEQYF.

On this clonotype itself: This could be a read error, since a much larger clone is one nucleotide away. V and J are TRBV7-8 and TRBJ2-1; D is ambiguous. The CDR3 sequence is 15 residues long. Germline V lookup: CDR1 SGHVS, CDR2 FQNEAQ. CDR3 bases: TGTGCCAACAGCTTAGGCGGCAGCCTATACAATGAGCAGTTCTTC. It encodes CANSLGGSLYNEQFF.

This chain uses TRBV20-1 with TRBJ1-2; weak D call: TRBD1 (5 bases). In germline, CDR1 is DFQATT, CDR2 SNEGSKA (reference sequence). Trimming shortened V by 5 bases and J by 4 bases, and 17 bases separated the two germline ends. The CDR3 is 14 amino acids. The CDR3 sequence: CSAGWGTTAYGYTF. The CDR3 DNA is TGCAGTGCTGGGTGGGGCACCACTGCCTATGGCTACACCTTC.

The genes are TRBV4-1 and TRBJ1-1, with D maybe TRBD1 (5 bases). V lost 1 base and J 2 bases, leaving 14 bases between the germline ends. This CDR3 contains 16 residues. The germline V gene encodes CDR1 MGHRA and CDR2 YSYEKL. CDR3 sequence: CASSQVLGTTNTEAFF. CDR3 in DNA: TGCGCCAGCAGCCAAGTCCTCGGGACGACCAACACTGAAGCTTTCTTT.

The chain employs TRBV7-2 and TRBJ2-3, with unresolved D. The germline V gene encodes CDR1 SGHTA and CDR2 FQGNSA. CDR3 length equals 14 residues. V lost 0 bases, J lost 4 bases, and 8 bases lay in between. The CDR3 DNA is TGTGCCAGCAGCTTAGCGCGAGGAGCAGATACGCAGTATTTT. This encodes CASSLARGADTQYF.

This clonotype was seen only once. The chain has TRBV5-1 and TRBJ2-1; 10 bases are a match to TRBD1. With V trimmed by 0 bases and J by 6 bases, 9 bases remained unmatched. In germline, CDR1 is SGHRS, CDR2 YFSETQ. The CDR3 loop spans 17 amino acids. The chain's CDR3 is CASSLVSTTGGFNEQFF. CDR3 nucleotide sequence: TGCGCCAGCAGCTTGGTCTCGACGACAGGGGGCTTCAATGAGCAGTTCTTC. The variable domain in full, with the rest retrieved from reference TRBV5-1 and TRBJ2-1, is KAGVTQTPRYLIKTRGQQVTLSCSPISGHRSVSWYQQTPGQGLQFLFEYFSETQRNKGNFPGRFSGRQFSNSRSEMNVSTLELGDSALYLCASSLVSTTGGFNEQFFGPGTRLTVL.

The rearrangement links TRBV5-5 to TRBJ1-2; the D is unclear. Germline-derived CDR1 and CDR2 are SGHKS and YYEKEE (reference sequence). The CDR3 consists of 13 residues. Between the trimmed V and J ends, which lost 9 bases and 1 base, there was a span of 13 bases. The CDR3 DNA reads as TGTGCCACAAGACATCCCTTTAACTATGGCTACACCTTC. It translates to CATRHPFNYGYTF.

This clonotype was recorded at least ten times. The rearrangement links TRBV20-1 to TRBJ2-7; weak D call: TRBD2 (5 bases). The CDR3 loop spans 10 amino acids. V was cut by 6 bases and J by 6 bases, with 9 bases left in between. CDR1 and CDR2 from the germline V gene are DFQATT and SNEGSKA (reference sequence). The CDR3 reads CSAVGSEQYF. In nucleotides, the CDR3 is TGCAGTGCAGTGGGGAGCGAGCAGTACTTC.

In this sample, this clonotype turned up a few times. The chain joins TRBV6-6 to TRBJ1-2; 8 bases match TRBD1. After removal of 5 bases from V and 3 bases from J, the junction contained 8 bases not matched to a gene. Looked up from germline, CDR1 is MNHNY and CDR2 is SVGAGI (reference sequence). This CDR3 spans 15 amino acids. This chain's CDR3 is CASSDPQGADYGYTF. CDR3 DNA: TGTGCCAGCAGTGACCCGCAGGGGGCTGACTATGGCTACACCTTC.

The chain is built from TRBV4-3 and TRBJ2-3; TRBD2 matches 9 bases. Germline V gives CDR1 LGHNA, CDR2 YSLEER. The CDR3 has 15 amino acids. V dropped 1 base and J dropped 3; count of bases not matched to a gene: 2. CDR3 DNA sequence: TGCGCCAGCAGCCAAGGGACTAGCGAAACAGATACGCAGTATTTT. This sequence encodes CASSQGTSETDTQYF.

This clonotype was seen a single time. An end of the junction does not agree with germline; a read error may underlie this. The V and J genes are TRBV19 and TRBJ2-6, with D tentatively TRBD1 (5 bases). The CDR3 covers 14 residues. Germline loops: CDR1 LNHDA, CDR2 SQIVND (reference sequence). CDR3 region: CASSISSGANVPTF. For the CDR3, the DNA is TGTGCCAGTAGTATATCCTCTGGGGCCAACGTCCCGACTTTC. Using reference TRBV19 and TRBJ2-6 for the parts outside the CDR3, the full variable domain is DGGITQSPKYLFRKEGQNVTLSCEQNLNHDAMYWYRQDPGQGLRLIYYSQIVNDFQKGDIAEGYSVSREKKESFPLTVTSAQKNPTAFYLCASSISSGANVPTFGAGSRLTVL.

This clonotype showed up many times. The chain couples TRBV29-1 to TRBJ2-6; D remains ambiguous. Trimming shortened V by 4 bases and J by 0 bases, and 22 bases separated the two germline ends. CDR3 size: 19 residues. Germline V lookup: CDR1 SQVTM, CDR2 ANQGSEA. The CDR3 loop is CSVVELSTVLSSGANVLTF. As DNA, the CDR3 is TGCAGCGTTGTTGAGTTGTCGACCGTCTTAAGCTCTGGGGCCAACGTCCTGACTTTC.

V is TRBV5-5 and J is TRBJ2-5, with TRBD1 identical over 8 bases. V lost 2 bases to trimming and J lost 2 bases; unmatched junction nucleotides: 5. CDR3 length: 15 residues. CDR1 is SGHKS and CDR2 is YYEKEE in the germline V gene (reference sequence). CDR3 protein: CASSFVGTGQETQYF. The CDR3 bases are TGTGCCAGCAGCTTCGTGGGGACAGGACAAGAGACCCAGTACTTC. Variable domain in full (rest from reference TRBV5-5 and TRBJ2-5): DAGVTQSPTHLIKTRGQQVTLRCSPISGHKSVSWYQQVLGQGPQFIFQYYEKEERGRGNFPDRFSARQFPNYSSELNVNALLLGDSALYLCASSFVGTGQETQYFGPGTRLLVL.

Comments on this clonotype: One end of the junction fails to match germline, which may point to a read error. This chain connects TRBV6-2 or TRBV6-3 to TRBJ1-3; the D gene is possibly TRBD1 (5 bases). Per the germline V gene, CDR1 is MNHEY and CDR2 is SVGEGT. The CDR3 length is 18 residues. This CDR3 reads CAGSYPKPGPISGNTIYF. CDR3 nucleotide sequence: TGTGCCGGCAGTTACCCCAAACCGGGGCCAATCTCTGGAAACACCATATATTTT.

The gene calls are TRBV2 and TRBJ2-1; unclear D gene. The J call could be wrong; TRBJ2-7 is a better fit for the DNA end. The CDR3 totals 14 residues. Germline V gene data show CDR1 as SNHLY and CDR2 as FYNNEI. The DNA for the CDR3 is TGTGCCAGCAGCCAGGCGGTCTCCTACAATGAGCAGTACTTC. Translating it yields CASSQAVSYNEQYF.

The chain combines TRBV20-1 with TRBJ1-4; 7 bases fit TRBD1. Germline assignment: CDR1 DFQATT and CDR2 SNEGSKA (reference sequence). The CDR3 is made up of 15 amino acids. Trimming at V came to 5 bases and at J to 10 bases, leaving 16 bases not matched to a gene. In nucleotides, the CDR3 is TGCAGTGCTGGGGAGACAGGGACCGGAGAGGGAAAACTGTTTTTT. This sequence encodes CSAGETGTGEGKLFF.

The chain carries TRBV7-9 and TRBJ1-5; 8 nucleotides line up with TRBD1. Losses at the gene ends were 5 bases for V and 7 bases for J; bases not matched to a gene: 10. The CDR3 extends over 15 amino acids. The germline V gene encodes CDR1 SEHNR and CDR2 FQNEAQ (reference sequence). The CDR3 DNA reads as TGTGCCAGCAGCCCACTGACAGGGGTGGAACAGCCCCAGCATTTT. Its translation is CASSPLTGVEQPQHF. Using reference TRBV7-9 and TRBJ1-5 for the parts outside the CDR3, the full variable domain is DTGVSQNPRHKITKRGQNVTFRCDPISEHNRLYWYRQTLGQGPEFLTYFQNEAQLEKSRLLSDRFSAERPKGSFSTLEIQRTEQGDSAMYLCASSPLTGVEQPQHFGDGTRLSIL.

V usage is TRBV5-6 and J usage is TRBJ2-7; the D call may be TRBD1 or TRBD2 (5 bases each). Germline-derived CDR1 and CDR2 are SGHDT and YYEEEE. V was clipped by 3 bases and J by 4 bases, with 14 bases between them. This CDR3 contains 14 residues. CDR3 nucleotides: TGTGCCAGCAGCTCCGGGGACGAGGGGTACGAGCAGTACTTC. Translation: CASSSGDEGYEQYF.

V is TRBV4-1 and J is TRBJ2-1, with 8 bases lining up with TRBD2. CDR3 size: 16 residues. The J segment lost 10 bases and the V segment lost 5 bases, leaving 16 bases of the junction unmatched. CDR1 and CDR2 (germline): MGHRA, YSYEKL. CDR3 region: CASSLNSGDLTGEQFF. DNA of the CDR3: TGCGCCAGCAGCTTAAATAGCGGGGACCTAACTGGGGAGCAGTTCTTC.

This clonotype was seen only once. CDR3 sequence reads: CAPGGSTHSNYGYTF. The DNA of the CDR3 is TGTGCCCCCGGTGGGTCCACCCATTCGAACTATGGCTACACCTTC. The chain has TRBV27 and TRBJ1-2; no reliable D call. V lost 11 bases to trimming and J lost 2 bases, with 21 bases between them. Germline assignment: CDR1 MNHEY and CDR2 SMNVEV (reference sequence). The CDR3 spans 15 residues.

The chain joins TRBV9 to TRBJ2-7; D might be TRBD2 (7 bases). Per germline, CDR1 SGDLS and CDR2 YYNGEE. There are 16 residues in the CDR3. The germline V and J ends were trimmed by 3 bases and 4 bases, with 20 bases remaining between them. The CDR3 reads CASSAPGGQGIYEQYF. The CDR3 bases are TGTGCCAGCAGCGCCCCGGGGGGCCAAGGTATATACGAGCAGTACTTC.

The gene calls are TRBV27 and TRBJ2-7; 9 nucleotides agree with TRBD2. Per germline, CDR1 MNHEY and CDR2 SMNVEV (reference sequence). Trimming took 8 bases from V and 3 from J; bases not matched to a gene: 17. This CDR3 region has 17 residues. The DNA of the CDR3 is TGTGCCAGCCGCCTTGGTGCCAGCGGGGGGCTAGACTACGAGCAGTACTTC. This codes for CASRLGASGGLDYEQYF.

This chain uses TRBV28 with TRBJ2-7; no clear D gene. Trimming cost V 6 bases and J 2 bases, with 20 bases left between them. The CDR3 sequence is 16 residues long. Germline V CDR1 and CDR2: MDHEN, SYDVKM. The CDR3 region is CASSPGAAEWTYEQYF. In DNA form, the CDR3 reads TGTGCCAGCAGCCCGGGTGCGGCAGAGTGGACCTACGAGCAGTACTTC.

The rearrangement joins TRBV11-2 to TRBJ1-6; 9 bases align to TRBD1. The CDR3 extends over 17 amino acids. The ends lost 4 bases at V and 4 bases at J; junction bases unmatched: 8. The germline V gene encodes CDR1 SGHAT and CDR2 FQNNGV. CDR3 coding DNA: TGTGCCAGCAGCTCGGGGACAGGGAGCTTTTATAATTCACCCCTCCACTTT. Translation gives CASSSGTGSFYNSPLHF.

This clonotype was picked up a small number of times. V is TRBV12-3 or TRBV12-4 and J is TRBJ2-4; 8 bases line up with TRBD1. With the DNA end fitting TRBJ2-5 better, the J assignment may be wrong. This CDR3 spans 15 amino acids. CDR3 in DNA: TGTGCCAGCAGTTCCGTGGACAGGGTAGGGGAGACCCAGTACTTC. Protein: CASSSVDRVGETQYF.

J is TRBJ2-4 and V is TRBV20-1; D tentatively fits TRBD1 or TRBD2 (5 bases each). Matching the DNA end better, TRBJ2-7 makes the J call doubtful. Per the germline V gene, CDR1 is DFQATT and CDR2 is SNEGSKA (reference sequence). CDR3 length: 14 amino acids. CDR3 amino acids: CSAREPRGVCEQYF. The DNA for the CDR3 is TGCAGTGCTAGAGAACCGAGGGGAGTTTGCGAGCAGTACTTC.

The CDR3 here is CSVEGENYNEQFF. The CDR3, as DNA: TGCAGCGTAGAGGGCGAGAACTACAATGAGCAGTTCTTC. This rearrangement joins TRBV29-1 to TRBJ2-1, with a possible D match to TRBD2 (5 bases). The V and J ends lost 6 bases and 3 bases respectively, with 12 bases between them. The germline V gene has CDR1 SQVTM and CDR2 ANQGSEA. The CDR3 totals 13 residues.